Listed here are 18 T cell receptor beta chains from one sample, sequenced in a study of cytomegalovirus exposure and HLA in healthy donors. Researchers ran the PCR with 60 Vbeta and 13 Jbeta primers. TCRdb's table, derived via immunoSEQ multiplex PCR, lists solely in-frame clones and lacks some. The sample yields roughly 150,000 clones, around 75% seen once. Specimen: PBMCs. The receptors originated from a woman aged 40-49 years in good health and CMV-seronegative.

In its sample, this clone was seen once. The V and J genes are TRBV30 and TRBJ1-1, with D perhaps matching TRBD1 (5 bases). The germline V gene encodes CDR1 GTSNPN and CDR2 SVGIG (reference sequence). The CDR3 sequence is 13 residues long. Trimming left V 0 bases short and J 5 bases short, with 10 bases between. CDR3 residues: CAWSVGLGTEAFF. In DNA, the CDR3 is TGTGCCTGGAGTGTGGGGCTAGGGACTGAAGCTTTCTTT.

CDR3: CASSYSAGGPNEQFF. Here the CDR3 DNA reads TGTGCCAGCAGTTACTCTGCGGGGGGGCCTAATGAGCAGTTCTTC. The V call is TRBV6-6, the J call TRBJ2-1, with 9 bases identical to TRBD2. This CDR3 contains 15 residues. Germline lookup yields CDR1 MNHNY and CDR2 SVGAGI (reference sequence). After removal of 0 bases from V and 7 bases from J, the junction contained 4 bases not matched to a gene.

The CDR3 protein is CASSFINEQFF. CDR3 sequence (DNA): TGTGCCAGCAGTTTCATCAATGAGCAGTTCTTC. J is TRBJ2-1 and V is TRBV6-5, with D unresolved. In germline, CDR1 is MNHEY, CDR2 SVGAGI. The V end was cut by 4 bases, the J end by 6 bases, with 4 bases between. This CDR3 is built from 11 residues.

This chain uses TRBV7-9 with TRBJ1-5; no reliable D call. The CDR3 is 13 amino acids. Trimming removed 2 bases at V and 2 bases at J, with 4 bases between. CDR1 is SEHNR and CDR2 is FQNEAQ in the germline V gene (reference sequence). The CDR3 DNA reads as TGTGCCAGCAGCTTACAGGGCAATCAGCCCCAGCATTTT. Translation gives CASSLQGNQPQHF.

This clone has more than one count but fewer than ten. CDR3 DNA sequence: TGCGCCAGCAGGAGGGCAAATGAGCAGTTCTTC. Its protein is CASRRANEQFF. The chain is built from TRBV5-1 and TRBJ2-1; possible D gene TRBD2, 5 bases. The V end lost 5 bases, the J end lost 7 bases, and 7 bases lay between the germline ends. CDR1 is SGHRS and CDR2 is YFSETQ in the germline V gene. The CDR3 runs to 11 residues.

The chain joins TRBV28 to TRBJ2-7, with 9 nucleotides matching TRBD1. Germline trimming cut 4 bases from V and 0 bases from J; bases unmatched to any gene: 7. CDR3 length equals 16 residues. Germline assignment: CDR1 MDHEN and CDR2 SYDVKM. The CDR3 sequence is CASSWPPTGGSYEQYF. In DNA, the CDR3 is TGTGCCAGCAGTTGGCCACCGACAGGGGGCTCCTACGAGCAGTACTTC.

This clone was recorded a few times. The chain joins TRBV29-1 to TRBJ1-5; 8 bases fit TRBD1. Germline CDR1 reads SQVTM; CDR2 reads ANQGSEA. The CDR3 totals 14 residues. J was trimmed by 6 bases and V by 6 bases; bases with no gene match: 10. CDR3 coding DNA: TGCAGCGTCTCAATAGGACAGGGAACTCAGCCCCAGCATTTT. Amino acid sequence: CSVSIGQGTQPQHF.

The chain has TRBV13 and TRBJ1-2, with D perhaps matching TRBD1 (6 bases). Germline assignment: CDR1 PRHDT and CDR2 FYEKMQ (reference sequence). Trimming removed 5 bases at V and 6 bases at J, with 16 bases between. The CDR3 sequence is 14 residues long. The DNA for the CDR3 is TGTGCCAGCAGCGTGGGGGGGGCGGGGAATGGCTACACCTTC. It specifies CASSVGGAGNGYTF.

The chain couples TRBV11-3 to TRBJ2-1, with 8 bases fitting TRBD1. Germline lookup yields CDR1 SGHNT and CDR2 YENEEA. J lost 5 bases, V lost 1 base, and 4 bases had no gene match. The CDR3 totals 15 residues. The CDR3 region is CASSLAAGQDNEQFF. CDR3 DNA: TGTGCCAGCAGCTTAGCGGCGGGACAGGACAATGAGCAGTTCTTC.

This clone appeared a single time. This sequence joins TRBV27 and TRBJ1-1, with a weak D call TRBD1 (5 bases). The V gene lost 9 bases and the J gene lost 0 bases, with 11 bases spanning the gap. CDR1 MNHEY and CDR2 SMNVEV come from the germline V gene (reference sequence). The length of the CDR3 is 13 residues. CDR3 in amino acids: CASSRELNTEAFF. CDR3 sequence (DNA): TGTGCCAGTAGCAGGGAACTGAACACTGAAGCTTTCTTT.

The rearrangement joins TRBV30 to TRBJ2-1, with D perhaps TRBD1 (5 bases). The CDR3 has 16 residues. Germline loops: CDR1 GTSNPN, CDR2 SVGIG (reference sequence). The CDR3 sequence is CALTRVGASSYNEQFF. DNA for the CDR3: TGTGCTTTGACCAGGGTAGGGGCCTCCTCCTACAATGAGCAGTTCTTC.

The chain couples TRBV9 to TRBJ1-2, with 9 bases lining up with TRBD1. CDR1 and CDR2 from the germline V gene are SGDLS and YYNGEE. V was clipped by 5 bases and J by 4 bases; unmatched bases: 9. This CDR3 contains 15 residues. The CDR3 region has the DNA TGTGCCAGCAGAGTGGGGACAGGGAGTTTCTATGGCTACACCTTC. Its translation is CASRVGTGSFYGYTF.

The chain joins TRBV27 to TRBJ1-4; D remains ambiguous. The CDR3 totals 14 residues. In germline, CDR1 is MNHEY, CDR2 SMNVEV (reference sequence). Deletions cut 2 bases from V and 5 bases from J, with 9 bases between. The CDR3 protein is CASSLGQKNEKLFF. The CDR3 DNA reads as TGTGCCAGCAGTTTAGGTCAGAAAAATGAAAAACTGTTTTTT.

Worth noting for this clone: Other DNA sequences in this specimen translate into the identical CDR3. The V call is TRBV10-3, the J call TRBJ1-6; 7 bases agree with TRBD1. The CDR3 extends over 14 amino acids. Germline lookup yields CDR1 ENHRY and CDR2 SYGVKD. After removal of 5 bases from V and 7 bases from J, the junction contained 5 bases not matched to a gene. This chain's CDR3 is CAISRDSLNSPLHF. The CDR3 coding sequence is TGTGCCATCAGTCGGGACAGCTTGAATTCACCCCTCCACTTT.

As concerns this clone: The junction departs from the called germline gene at one end, perhaps through a read error. The chain couples TRBV7-9 to TRBJ1-1; 7 nucleotides line up with TRBD1. Germline CDR1 SEHNR, CDR2 FQNEAQ (reference sequence). This CDR3 is 14 amino acids long. For the CDR3, the DNA is TGTTCCAGCAGCTTCGAAGGGGGCGGGACTGAAGCTTTCTTT. Its translation: CSSSFEGGGTEAFF.

CDR3 nucleotide sequence: TGTGCCAGATCCCAACCGGGATCCTCCTACGAGCAGTACTTC. This codes for CARSQPGSSYEQYF. The chain employs TRBV5-6 and TRBJ2-7; possible D gene TRBD2, 5 bases. V gave up 8 bases and J gave up 0 bases, with 15 bases separating them. CDR3 length: 14 residues. Germline CDR1 is SGHDT and CDR2 is YYEEEE.

This rearrangement joins TRBV7-9 to TRBJ1-1; D is perhaps TRBD1 (5 bases). The CDR3 covers 14 residues. The germline CDR1 and CDR2 sequences are SEHNR and FQNEAQ (reference sequence). Between the trimmed V and J ends, which lost 1 base and 5 bases, there was a span of 11 bases. The CDR3, as DNA: TGTGCCAGCAGCTTAGGTCAGGGTAGAACTGAAGCTTTCTTT. The encoded protein is CASSLGQGRTEAFF.

The chain uses TRBV5-1 and TRBJ2-7; D is unclear. The germline V and J ends were trimmed by 1 base and 0 bases, with 5 bases remaining between them. This CDR3 has 13 residues. Germline assignment: CDR1 SGHRS and CDR2 YFSETQ. CDR3 loop: CASSLPNSYEQYF. CDR3 sequence (DNA): TGCGCCAGCAGCTTGCCAAACTCCTACGAGCAGTACTTC. Variable domain in full (rest from reference TRBV5-1 and TRBJ2-7): KAGVTQTPRYLIKTRGQQVTLSCSPISGHRSVSWYQQTPGQGLQFLFEYFSETQRNKGNFPGRFSGRQFSNSRSEMNVSTLELGDSALYLCASSLPNSYEQYFGPGTRLTVT.